Following are 16 T cell receptor beta chains from one sample sequenced in a study of blood T cell repertoires in COVID-19. Clones were sequenced by immunoSEQ multiplex PCR, and TCRdb holds only the in-frame ones, with some missing. Altogether roughly 380,000 clones are present, 89% being singletons, with the ten largest covering 1.5% to 1.8%. Input material: peripheral blood. The receptors shown here come from a middle-aged woman with COVID-19, enrolled during active disease.

The chain carries TRBV6-1 and TRBJ2-7; D might be TRBD2 (5 bases). Germline CDR1 reads MNHNS; CDR2 reads SASEGT. This CDR3 is built from 15 residues. V was pared by 3 bases and J by 3 bases, with 15 bases between. The CDR3 protein is CASSDLTGTIYEQYF. In DNA, the CDR3 is TGTGCCAGCAGTGACCTGACGGGAACAATCTACGAGCAGTACTTC.

This clone occurred a few times. The chain has TRBV4-3 and TRBJ1-1, with D uncertain. V shed 2 bases and J shed 4 bases, with 11 bases lying between them. The CDR3 is made up of 14 amino acids. Germline V CDR1 and CDR2: LGHNA, YSLEER. CDR3 protein: CASSQPGEGTEAFF. CDR3 in DNA: TGCGCCAGCAGCCAACCCGGGGAGGGCACTGAAGCTTTCTTT.

J is TRBJ1-3 and V is TRBV7-2, with D possibly TRBD1 on 5 matching bases. The CDR3 consists of 14 residues. V lost 4 bases and J lost 9, with 16 bases in between. Germline V gene lookup returns CDR1 SGHTA and CDR2 FQGNSA. This chain's CDR3 is CASSSLGGGATIYF. For the CDR3, the DNA is TGTGCCAGCAGCTCCCTTGGGGGGGGTGCCACCATATATTTT. The entire variable domain, with the rest obtained from reference TRBV7-2 and TRBJ1-3, is as follows: GAGVSQSPSNKVTEKGKDVELRCDPISGHTALYWYRQSLGQGLEFLIYFQGNSAPDKSGLPSDRFSAERTGGSVSTLTIQRTQQEDSAVYLCASSSLGGGATIYFGEGSWLTVV.

The J gene is TRBJ1-6, the V gene TRBV15; perhaps TRBD1 as D (5 bases). Trimming removed 6 bases from V and 9 bases from J, with 18 bases in between. The CDR3 has 15 residues. CDR1 and CDR2 from the germline V gene are LNHNV and YYDKDF (reference sequence). CDR3 loop: CATRAGGEELSPLHF. As DNA, the CDR3 is TGTGCCACCAGGGCCGGGGGGGAAGAGCTTTCACCCCTCCACTTT.

V and J are TRBV2 and TRBJ1-6; 7 bases are a match to TRBD1. J gave up 6 bases and V 6 bases, and 8 bases lay outside the gene matches. The CDR3 contains 15 residues. CDR1 and CDR2 (germline): SNHLY, FYNNEI. DNA for the CDR3: TGTGCCAGCAGGAGGGGGGACAGTTTTAATTCACCCCTCCACTTT. Translated: CASRRGDSFNSPLHF. Full variable domain (missing parts from reference TRBV2 and TRBJ1-6): EPEVTQTPSHQVTQMGQEVILRCVPISNHLYFYWYRQILGQKVEFLVSFYNNEISEKSEIFDDQFSVERPDGSNFTLKIRSTKLEDSAMYFCASRRGDSFNSPLHFGNGTRLTVT.

In its sample, this clone was seen once. The gene calls are TRBV19 and TRBJ1-6; 7 bases agree with TRBD1. With 4 bases clipped from V and 5 bases from J, the junction kept 2 bases outside the gene matches. The CDR3 totals 14 residues. Looked up from germline, CDR1 is LNHDA and CDR2 is SQIVND (reference sequence). The CDR3 here is CASSKGTDNSPLHF. For the CDR3, the DNA is TGTGCCAGTAGTAAGGGGACAGATAATTCACCCCTCCACTTT. The complete variable domain, with remaining parts taken from reference TRBV19 and TRBJ1-6, reads DGGITQSPKYLFRKEGQNVTLSCEQNLNHDAMYWYRQDPGQGLRLIYYSQIVNDFQKGDIAEGYSVSREKKESFPLTVTSAQKNPTAFYLCASSKGTDNSPLHFGNGTRLTVT.

This clone is a singleton in its sample. This chain joins TRBV27 and TRBJ2-1; 10 bases map to TRBD2. CDR1 and CDR2 from the germline V gene are MNHEY and SMNVEV (reference sequence). V lost 6 bases to trimming and J lost 15 bases; unmatched junction nucleotides: 8. CDR3 size: 12 residues. The CDR3 DNA reads as TGTGCCAGCAGCGCAATAGCGGGAGGACCGTTCTTC. This translates into CASSAIAGGPFF.

The J gene is TRBJ1-5, the V gene TRBV7-9, with D maybe TRBD1 (6 bases). The CDR3 has 13 amino acids. Germline values: CDR1 SEHNR, CDR2 FQNEAQ (reference sequence). The V and J ends lost 4 bases and 7 bases respectively, with 11 bases between them. DNA for the CDR3: TGTGCCAGCAGCTCGGACAGAACACAGCCCCAGCATTTT. The encoded protein is CASSSDRTQPQHF. The full variable domain, with the rest looked up from reference TRBV7-9 and TRBJ1-5, is DTGVSQNPRHKITKRGQNVTFRCDPISEHNRLYWYRQTLGQGPEFLTYFQNEAQLEKSRLLSDRFSAERPKGSFSTLEIQRTEQGDSAMYLCASSSDRTQPQHFGDGTRLSIL.

The chain joins TRBV25-1 to TRBJ2-7; possible D gene TRBD1, 6 bases. This CDR3 is built from 13 residues. CDR1 is MGHDK, CDR2 SYGVNS, per germline. V shed 6 bases and J shed 5 bases, with 14 bases lying between them. CDR3 residues: CASSLTGNHEQYF. The DNA for the CDR3 is TGTGCCAGCAGCCTTACAGGGAACCACGAGCAGTACTTC.

This chain links TRBV3-1 (or the pseudogene TRBV3-2) with TRBJ2-3; D perhaps matches TRBD1 (5 bases). The ends were cut back, 3 bases at V and 3 bases at J, with 13 bases in the middle. This CDR3 has 15 amino acids. Germline V gene sequence: CDR1 LGHDT, CDR2 YNNKEL (reference sequence). The CDR3 coding sequence is TGTGCCAGCAGCCAGCTCGTGGGGCTTACAGATACGCAGTATTTT. This codes for CASSQLVGLTDTQYF.

This clone came up once. J is TRBJ2-7 and V is TRBV6-4; unclear D gene. Germline CDR1 and CDR2: MRHNA and SNTAGT. This CDR3 comprises 14 residues. Trimming removed 2 bases from V and 3 bases from J, with 11 bases in between. CDR3 protein: CASSDPRQNYEQYF. CDR3 DNA sequence: TGTGCCAGCAGTGACCCACGACAAAACTACGAGCAGTACTTC.

The chain combines TRBV7-8 with TRBJ1-2; 8 bases match TRBD1. This CDR3 has 16 residues. With 4 bases clipped from V and 5 bases from J, the junction kept 12 bases outside the gene matches. The V gene's germline CDR1 is SGHVS and CDR2 FQNEAQ. This CDR3 is CASSSGRQGAMYGYTF. CDR3 bases: TGTGCCAGCAGCTCGGGTCGCCAGGGGGCTATGTATGGCTACACCTTC. Using reference TRBV7-8 and TRBJ1-2 for the parts outside the CDR3, the full variable domain is GAGVSQSPRYKVAKRGQDVALRCDPISGHVSLFWYQQALGQGPEFLTYFQNEAQLDKSGLPSDRFFAERPEGSVSTLKIQRTQQEDSAVYLCASSSGRQGAMYGYTFGSGTRLTVV.

V is TRBV5-4 and J is TRBJ2-1; 9 positions match TRBD1. Germline V gene sequence: CDR1 SGHNT, CDR2 YYREEE (reference sequence). The junction had 6 bases not matched to a gene; V was cut back by 0 bases and J by 8 bases. This CDR3 has 15 amino acids. This CDR3 is CASSLAETGGDEQFF. DNA for the CDR3: TGTGCCAGCAGCTTGGCCGAGACAGGGGGGGATGAGCAGTTCTTC.

J is TRBJ2-3 and V is TRBV5-1; weak D call: TRBD2 (6 bases). The CDR3 loop spans 16 amino acids. In germline, CDR1 is SGHRS, CDR2 YFSETQ. Trimming stripped 2 bases from V and 4 bases from J, with 17 bases between. CDR3 protein: CASSFSLGGGPDTQYF. The CDR3 DNA is TGCGCCAGCAGCTTTTCTCTGGGGGGAGGCCCAGATACGCAGTATTTT.

The chain has TRBV19 and TRBJ1-1; D remains unclear. CDR3 length equals 12 residues. Trimming cost V 7 bases and J 11 bases, with 17 bases left between them. The germline CDR1 and CDR2 sequences are LNHDA and SQIVND (reference sequence). DNA for the CDR3: TGTGCCAGTATAGGCCGCTACGGGGATGCTTTCTTT. Translated, it gives CASIGRYGDAFF. The whole variable domain, filled in from reference TRBV19 and TRBJ1-1, reads DGGITQSPKYLFRKEGQNVTLSCEQNLNHDAMYWYRQDPGQGLRLIYYSQIVNDFQKGDIAEGYSVSREKKESFPLTVTSAQKNPTAFYLCASIGRYGDAFFGQGTRLTVV.

The genes are TRBV5-6 and TRBJ2-7, with 8 nucleotides matching TRBD1. Germline CDR1 is SGHDT and CDR2 is YYEEEE. With V trimmed by 1 base and J by 2 bases, 11 bases remained unmatched. The CDR3 is made up of 17 amino acids. CDR3 amino acids: CASSLWQGARRTYEQYF. CDR3 DNA: TGTGCCAGCAGCTTGTGGCAGGGGGCGCGAAGGACCTACGAGCAGTACTTC. The full variable domain, completed using reference TRBV5-6 and TRBJ2-7, is DAGVTQSPTHLIKTRGQQVTLRCSPKSGHDTVSWYQQALGQGPQFIFQYYEEEERQRGNFPDRFSGHQFPNYSSELNVNALLLGDSALYLCASSLWQGARRTYEQYFGPGTRLTVT.